These 19 T cell receptor beta chains were all obtained from the same sample, sequenced in a study of cytomegalovirus exposure and HLA in healthy donors. Method: immunoSEQ multiplex PCR; TCRdb's copy keeps in-frame clones and lacks some. This sample has 100,000 to 150,000 clones, with about nine tenths found just once. The sequenced material came from PBMCs. These receptors all come from a man in his thirties or forties in good health and CMV-seronegative.

The chain carries TRBV6-5 and TRBJ2-7; TRBD2 aligns across 9 bases. Germline assignment: CDR1 MNHEY and CDR2 SVGAGI. V lost 3 bases and J lost 5; bases outside the gene matches: 5. The length of the CDR3 is 14 residues. CDR3 region: CASSYGGRENEQYF. The CDR3 DNA is TGTGCCAGCAGTTATGGCGGGAGGGAGAACGAGCAGTACTTC.

The V and J genes are TRBV2 and TRBJ1-5; D not resolved. V lost 1 base, J lost 5 bases, and 9 bases lay in between. This CDR3 has 14 residues. The germline gives CDR1 SNHLY, CDR2 FYNNEI. The CDR3 spells CASSEGTVYQPQHF. The DNA for the CDR3 is TGTGCCAGCAGTGAAGGTACAGTTTATCAGCCCCAGCATTTT.

The gene calls are TRBV5-5 and TRBJ2-7; D not resolved. CDR1 SGHKS and CDR2 YYEKEE come from the germline V gene (reference sequence). Trimming cost V 0 bases and J 3 bases, with 19 bases left between them. This CDR3 contains 17 residues. Here the CDR3 reads CASSLGGYSEIFYEQYF. CDR3 DNA sequence: TGTGCCAGCAGCTTGGGCGGTTACTCCGAGATTTTCTACGAGCAGTACTTC.

This rearrangement joins TRBV19 to TRBJ2-1; perhaps TRBD2 as D (6 bases). The CDR3 extends over 13 amino acids. V lost 3 bases to trimming and J lost 9 bases, with 12 bases between them. Germline CDR1 and CDR2: LNHDA and SQIVND (reference sequence). CDR3 loop: CASSIAPAGEQFF. Written as DNA, the CDR3 is TGTGCCAGTAGTATCGCCCCAGCGGGTGAGCAGTTCTTC.

The V call is TRBV2, the J call TRBJ1-5; possibly TRBD1 for D (5 bases). Looked up from germline, CDR1 is SNHLY and CDR2 is FYNNEI. The CDR3 length is 13 residues. V lost 3 bases, J lost 9 bases, and 12 bases lay in between. CDR3 DNA: TGTGCCAGCAGTGAGGCCGGGGGGGGGCCCCAGCATTTT. It encodes CASSEAGGGPQHF.

The rearrangement joins TRBV5-4 to TRBJ1-1; 8 nucleotides line up with TRBD1. Germline CDR1 is SGHNT and CDR2 is YYREEE (reference sequence). This CDR3 contains 13 residues. Trimming removed 0 bases from V and 5 bases from J; junction bases left unmatched: 0. DNA for the CDR3: TGTGCCAGCAGCTTGGGGACAGGGACTGAAGCTTTCTTT. Translation gives CASSLGTGTEAFF.

The CDR3 spells CASSDRVYYEQYF. The DNA for the CDR3 is TGCGCCAGCTCCGACAGGGTGTACTACGAGCAGTACTTC. The chain couples TRBV23-1 to TRBJ2-7, with 7 bases lining up with TRBD1. TRBV23-1 is given ORF status, its function remaining uncertain. V dropped 8 bases and J dropped 3; count of bases not matched to a gene: 7. CDR3 length: 13 residues.

The gene calls are TRBV5-1 and TRBJ2-7; 10 bases align to TRBD2. J gave up 4 bases and V 5 bases, and 6 bases lay outside the gene matches. The CDR3 runs 14 residues. CDR1 and CDR2 from the germline V gene are SGHRS and YFSETQ. CDR3 nucleotide sequence: TGCGCCAGCAGTCCTACTAGCGGGACTTACGAGCAGTACTTC. Its protein product is CASSPTSGTYEQYF.

V usage is TRBV5-1 and J usage is TRBJ2-7, with D possibly matching TRBD2 (6 bases). Germline V gene lookup returns CDR1 SGHRS and CDR2 YFSETQ. V lost 0 bases, J lost 3 bases, and 10 bases lay in between. CDR3 length: 14 residues. CDR3 region: CASSLEGAGYEQYF. CDR3 DNA: TGCGCCAGCAGCTTGGAGGGAGCGGGCTACGAGCAGTACTTC.

The DNA of the CDR3 is TGTGCCACGGGGGATGGACAGGGACTCTACAATGAGCAGTTCTTC. Residues: CATGDGQGLYNEQFF. The rearrangement links TRBV19 to TRBJ2-1; TRBD1 agrees at 8 bases. CDR3 size: 15 residues. The germline V gene has CDR1 LNHDA and CDR2 SQIVND (reference sequence). V shed 10 bases and J 3 bases; nucleotides not matched to a gene: 11.

The J gene is TRBJ2-1, the V gene TRBV7-3, with 9 bases fitting TRBD2. CDR1 is SGHTA and CDR2 is FQGTGA in the germline V gene. The junction had 6 bases not matched to a gene; V was cut back by 4 bases and J by 5 bases. This CDR3 spans 15 amino acids. The CDR3 region is CASSYGTSRNNEQFF. The CDR3 DNA reads as TGTGCCAGCAGCTATGGGACTAGCCGTAACAATGAGCAGTTCTTC.

The rearrangement joins TRBV11-2 to TRBJ2-1; 11 positions match TRBD1. Per the germline V gene, CDR1 is SGHAT and CDR2 is FQNNGV. V gave up 5 bases and J gave up 6 bases; unmatched junction bases: 9. The CDR3 is 16 residues long. The CDR3 is CASSPQRDRGFNEQFF. The DNA for the CDR3 is TGTGCCAGCAGCCCCCAGAGGGACAGGGGGTTCAATGAGCAGTTCTTC.

A single count supports this clone. The rearrangement joins TRBV6-1 to TRBJ1-1; tentative D call: TRBD1 (5 bases). This CDR3 contains 14 residues. CDR1 is MNHNS, CDR2 SASEGT, per germline. V lost 7 bases to trimming and J lost 4 bases, with 16 bases between them. The CDR3 region has the DNA TGTGCCAGCACTGAGGGACTCCCTAGCACTGAAGCTTTCTTT. Protein: CASTEGLPSTEAFF.

This clone occurred once. The chain is built from TRBV30 and TRBJ2-2; weak D call: TRBD2 (6 bases). Between the trimmed V and J ends, which lost 5 bases and 1 base, there was a span of 17 bases. CDR3 size: 16 residues. Per germline, CDR1 GTSNPN and CDR2 SVGIG (reference sequence). CDR3 sequence (DNA): TGTGCCTGGTTCCCGGAGGGGCGATTGAACACCGGGGAGCTGTTTTTT. Translation: CAWFPEGRLNTGELFF.

CDR3 coding DNA: TGTGCCTGGAGTGTAGAGCAAGGACAAACCTTC. Its protein is CAWSVEQGQTF. The chain employs TRBV30 and TRBJ1-2, with D tentatively TRBD1 (5 bases). The CDR3 consists of 11 residues. V was shortened by 0 bases and J by 14 bases, with 13 bases between the two germline ends. Germline CDR1 is GTSNPN and CDR2 is SVGIG (reference sequence).

This chain joins TRBV15 and TRBJ1-5; 7 nucleotides align to TRBD1. Germline assignment: CDR1 LNHNV and CDR2 YYDKDF (reference sequence). This CDR3 has 14 amino acids. V was pared by 3 bases and J by 4 bases, with 3 bases of the junction left unmatched. CDR3 sequence: CATSRTGRNQPQHF. The CDR3 DNA reads TGTGCCACCAGCAGGACAGGGCGGAATCAGCCCCAGCATTTT.

This clone has only one observation. The chain has TRBV30 and TRBJ2-7; D unresolved. Trimming cost V 2 bases and J 6 bases, with 14 bases left between them. The CDR3 covers 13 residues. Germline CDR1 and CDR2: GTSNPN and SVGIG (reference sequence). CDR3 sequence (DNA): TGTGCCTGGAGTCCCATGACCTGGGCCGAGCAGTACTTC. This gives the protein CAWSPMTWAEQYF.

The chain carries TRBV30 and TRBJ2-7; D is unresolved. V was shortened by 1 base and J by 1 base, with 8 bases between the two germline ends. This CDR3 region has 13 residues. Germline CDR1 and CDR2: GTSNPN and SVGIG (reference sequence). CDR3 nucleotide sequence: TGTGCCTGGAGTGAAGACGGGTCCTACGAGCAGTACTTC. Its protein product is CAWSEDGSYEQYF.

J is TRBJ2-7 and V is TRBV30; 9 bases are a match to TRBD2. The CDR3 has 13 amino acids. Germline CDR1 reads GTSNPN; CDR2 reads SVGIG (reference sequence). The ends lost 3 bases at V and 7 bases at J; junction bases unmatched: 7. The CDR3 DNA reads as TGTGCCTGGAGAAATAGCGGGAGAAGTGAGCAGTACTTC. It encodes CAWRNSGRSEQYF.